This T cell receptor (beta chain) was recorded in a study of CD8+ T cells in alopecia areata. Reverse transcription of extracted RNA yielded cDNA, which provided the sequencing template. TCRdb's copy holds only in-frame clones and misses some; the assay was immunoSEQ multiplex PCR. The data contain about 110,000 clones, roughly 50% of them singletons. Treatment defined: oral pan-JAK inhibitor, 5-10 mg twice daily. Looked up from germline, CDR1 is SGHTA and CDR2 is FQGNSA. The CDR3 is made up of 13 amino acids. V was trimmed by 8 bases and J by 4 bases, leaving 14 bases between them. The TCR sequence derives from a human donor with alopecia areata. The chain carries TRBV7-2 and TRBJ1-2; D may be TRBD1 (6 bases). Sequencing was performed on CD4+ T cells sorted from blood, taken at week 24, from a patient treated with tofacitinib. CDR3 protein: CASLGGPVYGYTF. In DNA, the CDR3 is TGTGCCAGCTTAGGGGGGCCTGTCTATGGCTACACCTTC.